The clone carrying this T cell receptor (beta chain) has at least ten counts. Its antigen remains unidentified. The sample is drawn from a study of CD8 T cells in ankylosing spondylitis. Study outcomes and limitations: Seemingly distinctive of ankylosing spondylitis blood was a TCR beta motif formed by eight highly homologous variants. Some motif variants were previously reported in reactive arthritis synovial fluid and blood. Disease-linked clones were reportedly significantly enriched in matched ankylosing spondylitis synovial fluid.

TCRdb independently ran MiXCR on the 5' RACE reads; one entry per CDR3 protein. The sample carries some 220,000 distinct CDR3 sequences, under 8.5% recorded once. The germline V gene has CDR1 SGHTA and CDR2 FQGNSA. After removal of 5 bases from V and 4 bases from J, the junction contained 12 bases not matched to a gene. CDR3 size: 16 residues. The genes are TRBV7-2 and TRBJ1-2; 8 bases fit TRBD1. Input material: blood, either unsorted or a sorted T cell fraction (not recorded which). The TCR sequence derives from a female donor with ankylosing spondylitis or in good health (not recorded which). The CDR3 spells CASSLGQGLHAYGYTF. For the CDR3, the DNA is TGTGCCAGCAGCCTCGGACAGGGCCTACATGCCTATGGCTACACCTTC.